Reported below is one T cell receptor beta chain. Patients at the Seattle site were enrolled during active infection and followed longitudinally. This sample was taken from a study of blood T cell repertoires in COVID-19. Across the study: From the United States, Italy and Spain came samples of acute and convalescent COVID-19. PBMCs, B-cell-depleted T cells, or T cells provided the cDNA or gDNA that made up the material.

In the original processing: Amplified reference gene primers provided the basis for estimating nucleated cell counts. Produced via immunoSEQ multiplex PCR; TCRdb's table is partial and in-frame only. The V and J calls and clone size come from that table; D and trimming were worked out from the DNA. The sample has approximately 110,000 clones, approximately 90% seen once. The CDR3 totals 13 residues. CDR1 and CDR2 (germline): MNHNS, SASEGT. V was clipped by 0 bases and J by 8 bases, with 10 bases between them. The clonotype was recovered from a man over 45 with COVID-19, enrolled during active disease. J is TRBJ1-1 and V is TRBV6-1; D perhaps matches TRBD1 (6 bases). The sample consisted of peripheral blood. The CDR3 coding sequence is TGTGCCAGCAGTGAAGCGCCCCAGGGGGAAGCTTTCTTT. This codes for CASSEAPQGEAFF.